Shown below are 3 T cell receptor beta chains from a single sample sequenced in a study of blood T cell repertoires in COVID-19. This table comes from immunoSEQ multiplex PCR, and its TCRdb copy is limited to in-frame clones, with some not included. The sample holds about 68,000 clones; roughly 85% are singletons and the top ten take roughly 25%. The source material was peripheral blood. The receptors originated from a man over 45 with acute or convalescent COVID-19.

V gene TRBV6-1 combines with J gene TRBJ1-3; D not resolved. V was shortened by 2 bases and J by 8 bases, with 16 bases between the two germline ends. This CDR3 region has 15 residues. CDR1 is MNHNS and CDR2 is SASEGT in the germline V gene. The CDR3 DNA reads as TGTGCCAGCAGTGAAAATTCTGCAGTTATGGACACCATATATTTT. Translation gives CASSENSAVMDTIYF.

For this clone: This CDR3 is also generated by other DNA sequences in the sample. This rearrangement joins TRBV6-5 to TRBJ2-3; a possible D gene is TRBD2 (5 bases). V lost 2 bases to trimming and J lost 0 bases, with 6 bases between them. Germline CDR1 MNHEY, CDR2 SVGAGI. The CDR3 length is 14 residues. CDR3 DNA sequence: TGTGCCAGCAGTTACCGGGGAAGCACAGATACGCAGTATTTT. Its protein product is CASSYRGSTDTQYF.

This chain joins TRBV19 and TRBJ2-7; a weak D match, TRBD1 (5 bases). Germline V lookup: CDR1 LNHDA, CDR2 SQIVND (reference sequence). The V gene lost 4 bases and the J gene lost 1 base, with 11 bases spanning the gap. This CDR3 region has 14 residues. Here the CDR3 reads CASSKGVVSYEQYF. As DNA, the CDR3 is TGTGCCAGTAGTAAAGGGGTTGTATCCTACGAGCAGTACTTC.